The present T cell receptor (beta chain) was sequenced within a study of T-cell memory formation after mild COVID-19 (dated by TCRdb to 2020 to 2023). Study-wide context: TCR sequence clusters from the two donors were largely donor specific. T-cell clones expanding and contracting after mild COVID-19 in a couple of donors were tracked by longitudinal TCRalpha and TCRbeta repertoire sequencing. The cohort was made up of two young adult volunteers, one female and one male, who were previously healthy.

Instrument on record: Illumina NovaSeq 6000. TCRalpha and TCRbeta cDNA libraries were built by 5'RACE with constant-segment primers, adding sample barcodes and unique molecular identifiers. RNA was extracted from every sample with Trizol reagent. Library amplification was performed in two PCR steps, and a second sample barcode and Illumina TruSeq adapters were introduced in the second step. Sequencing of libraries was performed on an Illumina NovaSeq with 2 x 150 bp paired-end reads. Processing in the source paper ran as follows. Reads were demultiplexed and collapsed into UMI-guided consensus sequences with migec v1.2.7. Using mixcr v2.1.11, UMI consensuses were aligned to TRA and TRB V and J templates and then assembled into clonotypes. Expanded or contracted clonotypes were those called significant by both edgeR and NoisET, with noise models trained on biological replicates. edgeR calls used a false discovery rate-adjusted p below 0.01 and a log2 fold-change threshold of 1. As an exploratory analysis of dynamics, max-normalized trajectories of the 1000 most abundant clonotypes were examined with PCA combined with hierarchical clustering. Separately sequenced CD4+ and CD8+ repertoires were used to assign the CD4 or CD8 phenotype of responding clones. TCRdb trimmed public reads at Q25 via fastp, called clones via MiXCR and kept in-frame beta chains. CDR3 protein sequences are deduplicated, and each keeps its most common genes and DNA. It is TCRdb's table, rather than the study itself, that gives the V and J calls and clone size. For this sample there are about 320,000 distinct CDR3 sequences; 13% to 15% appear just once. The ten largest clones take up roughly a fifth of the sample.

Ficoll-Paque density gradient centrifugation was used to isolate PBMCs. Broad study findings and their caveats: The detection of some responding clones in pre-infection memory suggests that pre-existing cross-reactive memory T cells joined the SARS-CoV-2 response. Only two mild cases were covered by the study, and larger cohorts that include severe cases with pre-infection samples were considered necessary. Whether the second-wave clones peaking on day 37 were SARS-CoV-2 specific was not confirmed. Balanced CD4/CD8 phenotypes were observed for clones contracting from day 15 to 85, whereas a bias towards CD4+ was observed for a second wave of clones expanding from day 15 to 37. Contracting CD4+ clones turned up mainly in the CM and EM memory subsets, whereas EMRA was where CD8+ clones were enriched.

This clonotype was seen only a few times. The specificity of this receptor is unknown. No much larger clone exists at a distance of one base, and base qualities are not known. The CDR3 spans 15 residues, from the cysteine through the phenylalanine. The retained sequence is limited to the CDR3, 45 bases, with the frame set at the first base. V drops 5 bases and J drops 1 base, leaving 15 bases in between. The germline V gene (reference sequence) gives CDR1 as DFQATT and CDR2 as SNEGSKA. The sample comprised PBMCs or a T cell subset sorted from them (not recorded which). Here the chain combines TRBV20-1 and TRBJ2-4, with TRBD1 as a weak D call on 6 bases. The source of this sequence is a man younger than 35 who had mild COVID-19 (a few samples of this study predate the infection). The sample titles of this study are shuffled in the database, so cell type and time point are left out; the donor was told from shared clones. The CDR3 region reads CSAPDTGKAKNIQYF. The sequence in DNA is TGCAGTGCTCCCGACACAGGGAAGGCCAAAAACATTCAGTACTTC.